The 26 T cell receptor beta chains below come from one sample, sequenced in a study of response to subunit inactivated influenza vaccine. Using its own MiXCR run on the RT-PCR reads, TCRdb lists one record per CDR3 protein. The table includes 530,000 or so distinct CDR3 sequences, 10% to 15% detected once. The starting material was PBMCs from blood, obtained on the day of vaccination. These receptors were taken from a middle-aged man who received an inactivated influenza vaccine.

This clonotype was counted only a few times. The V and J genes are TRBV27 and TRBJ2-1; 9 nucleotides match TRBD2. CDR1 and CDR2 (germline): MNHEY, SMNVEV (reference sequence). CDR3 length: 14 amino acids. After removal of 2 bases from V and 8 bases from J, the junction contained 4 bases not matched to a gene. CDR3 DNA sequence: TGTGCCAGCAGTTTAGGCGGGGGGGCCTATGAGCAGTTCTTC. Translated, it gives CASSLGGGAYEQFF.

This clonotype was observed a few times. This chain uses TRBV6-1 with TRBJ1-4; D remains ambiguous. CDR3 size: 13 residues. The ends were cut back, 11 bases at V and 0 bases at J, with 10 bases in the middle. Germline-derived CDR1 and CDR2 are MNHNS and SASEGT. CDR3 sequence reads: CAAARTTNEKLFF. The DNA for the CDR3 is TGTGCCGCCGCACGGACAACTAATGAAAAACTGTTTTTT.

This clonotype was observed a few times. The rearrangement joins TRBV20-1 to TRBJ2-7; 10 bases map to TRBD2. Germline loops: CDR1 DFQATT, CDR2 SNEGSKA (reference sequence). This CDR3 comprises 14 residues. Trimming cost V 6 bases and J 7 bases; bases outside gene matches: 12. The CDR3 coding sequence is TGCAGTGCCCCCAAAGCTAGCGGGAGTGGGGAGCAGTACTTC. This codes for CSAPKASGSGEQYF.

The genes are TRBV29-1 and TRBJ2-7; D is possibly TRBD1 (5 bases). Per the germline V gene, CDR1 is SQVTM and CDR2 is ANQGSEA. Trimming stripped 2 bases from V and 4 bases from J, with 12 bases between. This CDR3 has 13 amino acids. In nucleotides, the CDR3 is TGCAGCGTTGAACTTACGGACACTTACGAGCAGTACTTC. The encoded protein is CSVELTDTYEQYF.

The rearrangement uses TRBV6-2 or TRBV6-3 and TRBJ2-3, with unresolved D. Germline loops: CDR1 MNHEY, CDR2 SVGEGT. The CDR3 sequence is 13 residues long. Trimming removed 2 bases at V and 4 bases at J, with 7 bases between. The CDR3 sequence is CASSYLVADTQYF. The CDR3 nucleotides read TGTGCCAGCAGTTACCTCGTCGCAGATACGCAGTATTTT.

This clonotype was seen at least ten times. The rearrangement joins TRBV4-1 to TRBJ1-5; 8 nucleotides line up with TRBD1. CDR3 length: 17 residues. The germline CDR1 and CDR2 sequences are MGHRA and YSYEKL. Trimming took 6 bases from V and 3 from J; bases not matched to a gene: 13. The CDR3 coding sequence is TGCGCCAGCAGTTCCCTGCCAGGGGGCAAGGACAATCAGCCCCAGCATTTT. It yields the protein CASSSLPGGKDNQPQHF.

This clonotype was found many times. The chain uses TRBV10-3 and TRBJ2-2, with 7 bases aligning to TRBD1. The J segment lost 4 bases and the V segment lost 4 bases, leaving 3 bases of the junction unmatched. Looked up from germline, CDR1 is ENHRY and CDR2 is SYGVKD. This CDR3 has 14 amino acids. The CDR3 loop reads CAISGGQLTGELFF. The CDR3 DNA is TGTGCCATCAGTGGGGGACAGCTCACCGGGGAGCTGTTTTTT.

V gene TRBV19 combines with J gene TRBJ2-4; D remains ambiguous. CDR1 LNHDA and CDR2 SQIVND come from the germline V gene (reference sequence). The CDR3 runs 14 residues. Deletions cut 5 bases from V and 3 bases from J, with 11 bases between. The CDR3 protein is CASSLGWSKNIQYF. In DNA form, the CDR3 reads TGTGCCAGTAGTTTAGGATGGAGCAAAAACATTCAGTACTTC.

This rearrangement joins TRBV2 to TRBJ2-1; perhaps TRBD1 as D (9 bases). This CDR3 is 16 amino acids long. Trimming left V 6 bases short and J 7 bases short, with 22 bases between. Germline-derived CDR1 and CDR2 are SNHLY and FYNNEI. The chain's CDR3 is CASSAGQGPGGNEQFF. The DNA for the CDR3 is TGTGCCAGCAGCGCGGGACAGGGCCCGGGGGGGAATGAGCAGTTCTTC.

The genes are TRBV28 and TRBJ2-7; D remains unclear. The CDR3 is 15 amino acids. Trimming stripped 3 bases from V and 2 bases from J, with 14 bases between. CDR1 and CDR2 (germline): MDHEN, SYDVKM. In DNA form, the CDR3 reads TGTGCCAGCAGTTTTGGCGGCAGAAACACCTACGAGCAGTACTTC. It specifies CASSFGGRNTYEQYF. Full variable domain (missing parts from reference TRBV28 and TRBJ2-7): DVKVTQSSRYLVKRTGEKVFLECVQDMDHENMFWYRQDPGLGLRLIYFSYDVKMKEKGDIPEGYSVSREKKERFSLILESASTNQTSMYLCASSFGGRNTYEQYFGPGTRLTVT.

This clonotype was seen at least ten times. V gene TRBV10-3 combines with J gene TRBJ2-5, with D perhaps TRBD2 (5 bases). The ends were cut back, 8 bases at V and 1 base at J, with 8 bases in the middle. Looked up from germline, CDR1 is ENHRY and CDR2 is SYGVKD. The CDR3 length is 12 residues. The CDR3 coding sequence is TGTGCCATCGGGGAGATCCAAGAGACCCAGTACTTC. This encodes CAIGEIQETQYF.

This clonotype was seen only a few times. The genes are TRBV25-1 and TRBJ2-1; no reliable D call. CDR1 and CDR2 (germline): MGHDK, SYGVNS. The V end lost 7 bases, the J end lost 4 bases, and 8 bases lay between the germline ends. The CDR3 extends over 12 amino acids. The CDR3 DNA sequence: TGTGCCAGCATGGATGAATACAATGAGCAGTTCTTC. It encodes CASMDEYNEQFF.

The chain combines TRBV7-2 with TRBJ2-4, with 12 bases that match TRBD2. The V segment lost 3 bases and the J segment 11 bases; nucleotides outside the gene matches: 2. The CDR3 has 13 residues. Germline assignment: CDR1 SGHTA and CDR2 FQGNSA. The CDR3 reads CASSLGLAGLQYF. CDR3 nucleotide sequence: TGTGCCAGCAGCTTGGGACTAGCGGGTCTTCAGTACTTC.

This clonotype occurred once. The chain has TRBV20-1 and TRBJ2-1, with D possibly TRBD2 on 6 matching bases. Germline values: CDR1 DFQATT, CDR2 SNEGSKA (reference sequence). This CDR3 is 15 amino acids long. The V end was cut by 3 bases, the J end by 0 bases, with 12 bases between. This chain's CDR3 is CSASEAGFSYNEQFF. The CDR3 DNA reads TGCAGTGCTAGTGAGGCGGGGTTCTCCTACAATGAGCAGTTCTTC.

This chain uses TRBV13 with TRBJ2-1, with a tentative D call TRBD2 (6 bases). V lost 4 bases and J lost 8, with 15 bases in between. Germline CDR1 is PRHDT and CDR2 is FYEKMQ (reference sequence). The CDR3 loop spans 14 amino acids. CDR3 loop: CASSSWTSGDEQFF. The CDR3 DNA reads as TGTGCCAGCAGCTCGTGGACCTCGGGGGATGAGCAGTTCTTC.

Many counts were recorded for this clonotype. The V call is TRBV12-3 or TRBV12-4, the J call TRBJ2-2, with TRBD2 identical over 7 bases. The V and J ends lost 5 bases and 3 bases, in that order; junction bases with no gene match: 6. This CDR3 spans 15 amino acids. The CDR3, as DNA: TGTGCCAGCAGTCCGACCGGGAGGCACACCGGGGAGCTGTTTTTT. The encoded protein is CASSPTGRHTGELFF.

This clonotype was counted only a few times. V is TRBV3-1 and J is TRBJ2-5; 11 bases line up with TRBD2. The CDR3 length is 15 residues. CDR1 is LGHDT, CDR2 YNNKEL, per germline (reference sequence). The J segment lost 2 bases and the V segment lost 3 bases, leaving 2 bases of the junction unmatched. The DNA of the CDR3 is TGTGCCAGCAGCCAGCTAGCGGGAGGTCAAGAGACCCAGTACTTC. Translated, it gives CASSQLAGGQETQYF.

The DNA of the CDR3 is TGTGCCAGCAGCTCCCCAGCGGATCCTTCTGAGCAGTACTTC. This codes for CASSSPADPSEQYF. The J gene is TRBJ2-1, the V gene TRBV7-8; tentative D call: TRBD2 (5 bases). The DNA end is a closer match to TRBJ2-7, so the J assignment may be wrong. Germline V lookup: CDR1 SGHVS, CDR2 FQNEAQ. The CDR3 extends over 14 amino acids.

The table lists this clonotype with many counts. V usage is TRBV12-3 or TRBV12-4 and J usage is TRBJ2-5; D gene uncertain. This CDR3 comprises 14 residues. Trimming stripped 6 bases from V and 3 bases from J, with 14 bases between. CDR3 bases: TGTGCCAGCAGCTTCCGGACCCACGAAGAGACCCAGTACTTC. This encodes CASSFRTHEETQYF.

J is TRBJ2-7 and V is TRBV4-1; D not certain. The V end lost 1 base, the J end lost 0 bases, and 10 bases lay between the germline ends. This CDR3 region has 15 residues. From germline, CDR1 is MGHRA and CDR2 YSYEKL. The CDR3 sequence: CASSQGAQSSYEQYF. The DNA for the CDR3 is TGCGCCAGCAGCCAAGGGGCTCAGAGCTCCTACGAGCAGTACTTC.

This clonotype was recorded at least ten times. The rearrangement uses TRBV12-3 or TRBV12-4 and TRBJ2-3, with 13 bases identical to TRBD2. V dropped 5 bases and J dropped 2; count of bases not matched to a gene: 7. This CDR3 comprises 17 residues. The CDR3 DNA reads as TGTGCCAGCAGTCCGGGACTAGCGGGGATATACACAGATACGCAGTATTTT. This gives the protein CASSPGLAGIYTDTQYF.

The V gene is TRBV10-2, the J gene TRBJ1-4; unclear D gene. This CDR3 has 17 amino acids. Trimming shortened V by 0 bases and J by 5 bases, and 16 bases separated the two germline ends. Germline V gene sequence: CDR1 WSHSY, CDR2 SAAADI. CDR3 loop: CASSESKGGIGNEKLFF. The CDR3 coding sequence is TGCGCCAGCAGTGAGTCGAAAGGAGGGATCGGAAATGAAAAACTGTTTTTT.

The V gene is TRBV12-3 or TRBV12-4, the J gene TRBJ1-2; 8 bases fit TRBD1. Trimming at V came to 0 bases and at J to 6 bases, leaving 15 bases not matched to a gene. The CDR3 contains 18 residues. The CDR3 loop is CASSLAGFRDRNSNGYTF. The CDR3 DNA reads TGTGCCAGCAGTTTAGCCGGTTTTAGGGACAGGAATTCAAATGGCTACACCTTC.

Comments on this clonotype: This may stem from a read error, because a much larger clone lies one nucleotide away. The V call is TRBV29-1, the J call TRBJ2-7; D call uncertain. V was cut by 1 base and J by 2 bases, with 12 bases left in between. The length of the CDR3 is 14 residues. Germline V lookup: CDR1 SQVTM, CDR2 ANQGSEA. CDR3: CSVEVIEGTYEQYF. The CDR3 DNA reads TGCAGCGTTGAAGTGATAGAAGGCACCTACGAGCAGTACTTC.

This clonotype has more than one count but fewer than ten. This chain's CDR3 is CASSPRSGEWATGELFF. CDR3 bases: TGTGCCAGCAGCCCCAGGTCAGGGGAATGGGCTACCGGGGAGCTGTTTTTT. The chain joins TRBV9 to TRBJ2-2; TRBD1 is a possible D gene (6 bases). In germline, CDR1 is SGDLS, CDR2 YYNGEE. The CDR3 is made up of 17 amino acids. V dropped 4 bases and J dropped 5 bases, with 21 bases sitting between them. The full variable domain, its missing parts supplied by reference TRBV9 and TRBJ2-2, is DSGVTQTPKHLITATGQRVTLRCSPRSGDLSVYWYQQSLDQGLQFLIQYYNGEERAKGNILERFSAQQFPDLHSELNLSSLELGDSALYFCASSPRSGEWATGELFFGEGSRLTVL.

This clonotype showed up just a few times. The chain carries TRBV7-2 and TRBJ2-3; 10 nucleotides line up with TRBD2. The V and J ends lost 4 bases and 3 bases, in that order; junction bases with no gene match: 7. CDR3 length equals 16 residues. Germline CDR1 reads SGHTA; CDR2 reads FQGNSA. Here the CDR3 reads CASSWGAGLATDTQYF. CDR3 nucleotide sequence: TGTGCCAGCAGCTGGGGTGCGGGACTAGCGACAGATACGCAGTATTTT.